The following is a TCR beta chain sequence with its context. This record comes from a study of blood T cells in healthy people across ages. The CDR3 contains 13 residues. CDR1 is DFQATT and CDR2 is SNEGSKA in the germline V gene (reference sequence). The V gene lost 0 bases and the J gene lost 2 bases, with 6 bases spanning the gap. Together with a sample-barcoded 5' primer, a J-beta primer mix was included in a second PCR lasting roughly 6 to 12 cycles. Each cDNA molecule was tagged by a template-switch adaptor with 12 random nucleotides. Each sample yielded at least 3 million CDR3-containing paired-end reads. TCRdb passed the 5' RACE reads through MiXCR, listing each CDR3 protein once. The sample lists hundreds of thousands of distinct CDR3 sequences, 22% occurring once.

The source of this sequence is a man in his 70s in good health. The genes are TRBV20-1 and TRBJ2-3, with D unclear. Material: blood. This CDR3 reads CSARDYNTDTQYF. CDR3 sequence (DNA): TGCAGTGCTAGAGACTACAACACAGATACGCAGTATTTT.